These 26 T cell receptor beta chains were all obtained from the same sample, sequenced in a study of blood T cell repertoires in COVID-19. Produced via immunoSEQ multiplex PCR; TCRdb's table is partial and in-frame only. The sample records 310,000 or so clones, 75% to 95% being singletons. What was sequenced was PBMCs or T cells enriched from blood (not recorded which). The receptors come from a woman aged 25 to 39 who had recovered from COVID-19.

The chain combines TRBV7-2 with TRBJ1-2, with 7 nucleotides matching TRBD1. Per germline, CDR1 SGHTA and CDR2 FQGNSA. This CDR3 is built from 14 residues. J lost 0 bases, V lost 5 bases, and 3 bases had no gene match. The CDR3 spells CASSAQGANYGYTF. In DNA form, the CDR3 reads TGTGCCAGCAGCGCGCAGGGGGCTAACTATGGCTACACCTTC.

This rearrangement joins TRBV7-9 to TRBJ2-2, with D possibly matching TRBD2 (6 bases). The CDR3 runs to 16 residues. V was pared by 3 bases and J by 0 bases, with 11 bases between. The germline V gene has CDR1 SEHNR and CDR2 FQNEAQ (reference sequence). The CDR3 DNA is TGTGCCAGCAGCTTTCGCGGGACCGCGAACACCGGGGAGCTGTTTTTT. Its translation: CASSFRGTANTGELFF.

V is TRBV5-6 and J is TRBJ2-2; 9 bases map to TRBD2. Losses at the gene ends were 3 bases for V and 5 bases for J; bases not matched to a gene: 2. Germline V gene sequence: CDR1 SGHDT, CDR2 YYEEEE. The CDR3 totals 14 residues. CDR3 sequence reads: CASSSGLATGELFF. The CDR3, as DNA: TGTGCCAGCAGCTCGGGACTAGCAACCGGGGAGCTGTTTTTT.

CDR3 sequence: CASRSPANTGELFF. CDR3 DNA: TGCGCCAGCAGATCCCCGGCGAACACCGGGGAGCTGTTTTTT. This chain joins TRBV5-1 and TRBJ2-2; no clear D. The CDR3 extends over 14 amino acids. Trimming removed 5 bases at V and 0 bases at J, with 8 bases between. The germline gives CDR1 SGHRS, CDR2 YFSETQ.

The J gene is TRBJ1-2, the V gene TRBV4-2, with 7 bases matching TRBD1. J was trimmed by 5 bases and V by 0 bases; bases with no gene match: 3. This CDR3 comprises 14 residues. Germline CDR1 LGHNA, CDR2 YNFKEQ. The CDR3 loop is CASSQETGLYGYTF. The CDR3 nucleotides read TGTGCCAGCAGCCAAGAGACAGGGTTATATGGCTACACCTTC.

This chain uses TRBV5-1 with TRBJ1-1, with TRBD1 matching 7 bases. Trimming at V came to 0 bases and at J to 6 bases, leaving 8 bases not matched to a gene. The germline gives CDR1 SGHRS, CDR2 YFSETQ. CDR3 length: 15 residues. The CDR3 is CASSLARQGGAEAFF. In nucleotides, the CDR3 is TGCGCCAGCAGCTTGGCAAGACAGGGTGGGGCTGAAGCTTTCTTT.

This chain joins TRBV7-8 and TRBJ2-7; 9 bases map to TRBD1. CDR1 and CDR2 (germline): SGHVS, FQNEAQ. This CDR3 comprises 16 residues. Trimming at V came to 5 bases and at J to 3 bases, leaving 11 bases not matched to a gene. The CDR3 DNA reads TGTGCCAGCAGCCGCTCCACCGGGACAGGGAACTACGAGCAGTACTTC. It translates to CASSRSTGTGNYEQYF.

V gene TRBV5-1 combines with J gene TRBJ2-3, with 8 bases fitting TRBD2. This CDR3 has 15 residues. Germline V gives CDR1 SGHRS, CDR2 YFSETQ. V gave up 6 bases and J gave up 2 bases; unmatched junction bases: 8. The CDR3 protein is CASMAAGGLTDTQYF. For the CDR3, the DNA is TGCGCCAGCATGGCGGCGGGAGGCCTCACAGATACGCAGTATTTT.

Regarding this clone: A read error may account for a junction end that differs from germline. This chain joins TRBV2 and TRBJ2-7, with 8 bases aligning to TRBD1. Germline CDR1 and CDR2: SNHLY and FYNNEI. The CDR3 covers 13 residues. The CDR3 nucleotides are TGTGCCAGCAGACCGGACAGGGTTGTGGTTGGGAACTTC. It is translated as CASRPDRVVVGNF.

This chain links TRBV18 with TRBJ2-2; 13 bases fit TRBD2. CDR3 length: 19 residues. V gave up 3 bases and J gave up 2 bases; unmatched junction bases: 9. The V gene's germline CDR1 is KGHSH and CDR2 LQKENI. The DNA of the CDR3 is TGTGCCAGCTCACCCCTTCGGACTAGCGGGAGTCATAACACCGGGGAGCTGTTTTTT. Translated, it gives CASSPLRTSGSHNTGELFF.

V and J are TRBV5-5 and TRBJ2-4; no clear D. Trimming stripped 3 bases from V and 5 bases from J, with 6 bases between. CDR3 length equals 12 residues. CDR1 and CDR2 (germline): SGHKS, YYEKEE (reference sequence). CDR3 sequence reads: CASSYTENIQYF. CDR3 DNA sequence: TGTGCCAGCAGCTATACAGAAAACATTCAGTACTTC.

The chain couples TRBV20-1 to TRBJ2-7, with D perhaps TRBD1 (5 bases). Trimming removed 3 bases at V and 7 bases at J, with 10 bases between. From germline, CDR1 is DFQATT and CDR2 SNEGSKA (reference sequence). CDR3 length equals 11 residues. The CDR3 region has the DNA TGCAGTGCTAGTGACAGCAGGGAGCAGTACTTC. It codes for CSASDSREQYF.

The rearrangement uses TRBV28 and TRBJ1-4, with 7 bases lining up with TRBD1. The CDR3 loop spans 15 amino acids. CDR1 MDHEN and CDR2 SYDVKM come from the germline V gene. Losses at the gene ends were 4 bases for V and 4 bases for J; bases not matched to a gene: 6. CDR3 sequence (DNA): TGTGCCAGCAGTTCCTCCACAGGGGTTAATGAAAAACTGTTTTTT. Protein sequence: CASSSSTGVNEKLFF.

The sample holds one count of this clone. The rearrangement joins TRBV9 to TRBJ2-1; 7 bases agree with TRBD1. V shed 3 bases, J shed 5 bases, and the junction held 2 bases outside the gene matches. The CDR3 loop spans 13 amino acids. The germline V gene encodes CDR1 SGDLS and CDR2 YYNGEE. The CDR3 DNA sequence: TGTGCCAGCAGCGGGGGACAGCACAATGAGCAGTTCTTC. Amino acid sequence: CASSGGQHNEQFF. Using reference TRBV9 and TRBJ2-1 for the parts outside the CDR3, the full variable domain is DSGVTQTPKHLITATGQRVTLRCSPRSGDLSVYWYQQSLDQGLQFLIQYYNGEERAKGNILERFSAQQFPDLHSELNLSSLELGDSALYFCASSGGQHNEQFFGPGTRLTVL.

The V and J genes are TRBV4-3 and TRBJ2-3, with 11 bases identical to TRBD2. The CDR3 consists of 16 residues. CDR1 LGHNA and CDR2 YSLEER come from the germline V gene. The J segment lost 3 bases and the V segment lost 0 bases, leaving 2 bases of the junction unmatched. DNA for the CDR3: TGCGCCAGCAGCCAAGATGCTAGCGGGAGGACAGATACGCAGTATTTT. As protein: CASSQDASGRTDTQYF.

The chain's CDR3 is CASSQVGTDTQYF. The DNA for the CDR3 is TGCGCCAGCAGCCAAGTAGGCACAGATACGCAGTATTTT. The rearrangement links TRBV4-3 to TRBJ2-3; unclear D gene. Germline-derived CDR1 and CDR2 are LGHNA and YSLEER. The CDR3 has 13 residues. Between the trimmed V and J ends, which lost 1 base and 1 base, there was a span of 3 bases.

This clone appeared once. The CDR3 loop reads CASSLSQGARNSPLHF. CDR3 nucleotides: TGTGCCAGCAGTTTATCTCAGGGGGCGCGGAATTCACCCCTCCACTTT. J is TRBJ1-6 and V is TRBV27, with 8 bases that match TRBD1. CDR1 is MNHEY, CDR2 SMNVEV, per germline (reference sequence). CDR3 size: 16 residues. V lost 0 bases to trimming and J lost 7 bases; unmatched junction nucleotides: 5.

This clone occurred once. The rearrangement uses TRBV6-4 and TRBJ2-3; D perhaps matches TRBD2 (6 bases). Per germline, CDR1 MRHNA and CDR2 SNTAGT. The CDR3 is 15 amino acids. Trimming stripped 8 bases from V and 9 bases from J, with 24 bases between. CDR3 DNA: TGTGCCAGCTTGTCGGGAGTCAACCTGAGGCCAACGCAGTATTTT. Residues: CASLSGVNLRPTQYF.

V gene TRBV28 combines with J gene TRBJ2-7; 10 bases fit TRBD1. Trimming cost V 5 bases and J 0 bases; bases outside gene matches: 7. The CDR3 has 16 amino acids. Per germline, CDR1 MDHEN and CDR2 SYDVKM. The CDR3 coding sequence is TGTGCCAGCAGTGTCCCGGGACAGGGGCGCTCCTACGAGCAGTACTTC. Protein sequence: CASSVPGQGRSYEQYF.

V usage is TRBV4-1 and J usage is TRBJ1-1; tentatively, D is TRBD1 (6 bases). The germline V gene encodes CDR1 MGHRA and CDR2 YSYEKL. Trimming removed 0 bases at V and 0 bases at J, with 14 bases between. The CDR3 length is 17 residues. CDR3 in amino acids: CASSQEGRGLLNTEAFF. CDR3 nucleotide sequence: TGCGCCAGCAGCCAAGAGGGCAGGGGCCTACTGAACACTGAAGCTTTCTTT.

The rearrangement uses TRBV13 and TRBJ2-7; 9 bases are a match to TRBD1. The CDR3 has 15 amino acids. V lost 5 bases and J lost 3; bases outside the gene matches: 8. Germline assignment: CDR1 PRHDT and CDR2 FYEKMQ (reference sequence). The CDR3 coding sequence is TGTGCCAGCAGCAAGGGACAGGGAGTAAACTACGAGCAGTACTTC. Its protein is CASSKGQGVNYEQYF.

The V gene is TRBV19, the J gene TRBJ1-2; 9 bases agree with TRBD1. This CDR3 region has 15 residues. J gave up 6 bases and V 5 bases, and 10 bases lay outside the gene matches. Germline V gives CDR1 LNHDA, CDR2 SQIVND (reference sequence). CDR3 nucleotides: TGTGCCAGTAGTGTCTCCGGGACAGGGTTAAATGGCTACACCTTC. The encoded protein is CASSVSGTGLNGYTF.

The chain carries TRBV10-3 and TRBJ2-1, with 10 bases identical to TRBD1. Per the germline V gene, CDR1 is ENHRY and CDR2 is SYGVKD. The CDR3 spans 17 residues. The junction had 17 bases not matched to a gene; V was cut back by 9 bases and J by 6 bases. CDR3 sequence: CAISRDRGGTGANEQFF. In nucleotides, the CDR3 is TGTGCCATTTCACGGGACAGGGGAGGCACGGGGGCCAATGAGCAGTTCTTC.

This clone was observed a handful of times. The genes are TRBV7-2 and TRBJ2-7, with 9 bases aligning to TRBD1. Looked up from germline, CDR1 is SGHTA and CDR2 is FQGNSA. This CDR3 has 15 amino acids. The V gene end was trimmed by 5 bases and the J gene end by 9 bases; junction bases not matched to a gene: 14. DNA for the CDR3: TGTGCCAGCAGCCCTCAACCCGGGACAGGGCAAGTGCAGTACTTC. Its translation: CASSPQPGTGQVQYF.

The CDR3 DNA reads TGTGCCAGCAGCCCCCCCGGGGGAGGGTATGGTGAGCAGTTCTTC. Its translation is CASSPPGGGYGEQFF. The chain employs TRBV28 and TRBJ2-1, with TRBD2 identical over 7 bases. The germline V gene has CDR1 MDHEN and CDR2 SYDVKM. The CDR3 consists of 15 residues. V lost 6 bases to trimming and J lost 9 bases; unmatched junction nucleotides: 14.

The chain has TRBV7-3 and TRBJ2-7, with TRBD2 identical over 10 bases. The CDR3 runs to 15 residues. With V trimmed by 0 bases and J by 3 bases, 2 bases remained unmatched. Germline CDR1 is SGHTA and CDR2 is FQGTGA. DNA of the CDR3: TGTGCCAGCAGCTTAACGCCTAGCGGGGGCTACGAGCAGTACTTC. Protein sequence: CASSLTPSGGYEQYF.